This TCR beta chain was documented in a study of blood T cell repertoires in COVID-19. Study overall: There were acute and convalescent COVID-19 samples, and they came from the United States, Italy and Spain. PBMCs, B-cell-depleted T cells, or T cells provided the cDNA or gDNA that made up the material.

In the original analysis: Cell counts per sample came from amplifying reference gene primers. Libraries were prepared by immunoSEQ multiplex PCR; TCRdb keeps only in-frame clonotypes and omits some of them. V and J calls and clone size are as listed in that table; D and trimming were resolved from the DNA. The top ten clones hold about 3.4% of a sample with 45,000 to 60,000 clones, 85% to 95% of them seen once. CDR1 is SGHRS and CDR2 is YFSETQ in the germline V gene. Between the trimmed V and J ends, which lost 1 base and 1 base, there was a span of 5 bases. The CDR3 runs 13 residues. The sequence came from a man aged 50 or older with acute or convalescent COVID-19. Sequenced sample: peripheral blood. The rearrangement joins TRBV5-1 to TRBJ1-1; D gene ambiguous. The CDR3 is CASSLKRNTEAFF. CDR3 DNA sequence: TGCGCCAGCAGCTTGAAGCGGAACACTGAAGCTTTCTTT.